This T cell receptor beta chain was obtained from a study of metastatic and nonmetastatic thyroid tumors. Overall study: Repertoires from blood and tumor or nodule tissue of malignant and benign thyroid patients were compared. General observations from the study: Relative to benign nodules, malignant thyroid tumors were reportedly characterized by significantly elevated TCR beta diversity in blood and tumor.

In the original analysis: Differences in CDR3 between clinicopathological groups were drawn on to build a classifier intended to discriminate distant-metastatic papillary thyroid cancer patients. TCRdb reanalyzed the PCR reads via MiXCR. In this record, the V and J calls reflect TCRdb's handling and not the investigators' own analysis. The table includes 37,000 or so clones, around 17% detected once. Not a single patient had been given any form of treatment at any point before undergoing thyroid surgery. There are many counts of this clone. Antigen unknown. Other DNA variants within this sample encode the same CDR3. Trimming removed 0 bases from V and 7 bases from J, with 8 bases in between. There are 13 residues in the CDR3. Germline CDR1 SGHDT, CDR2 YYEEEE.

Sequencing input: blood. The sequence came from a female donor with papillary thyroid cancer or a benign thyroid nodule (not recorded which). Some clones in this sample may be carry-over from other donors' samples. V and J are TRBV5-6 and TRBJ1-5; TRBD1 might be the D (5 bases). The CDR3 coding sequence is TGTGCCAGCAGCTTGGATGGGGGACAGCCCCAGCATTTT. It encodes CASSLDGGQPQHF.